These 18 T cell receptor beta chains were sequenced from one sample in a study of CD8 T cells in ankylosing spondylitis. TCRdb redid the calling of the 5' RACE reads with MiXCR, one entry per CDR3 protein. The data show some 250,000 distinct CDR3 sequences, with about 9.1% seen just once and under 7.5% held by the top ten. Sequencing was carried out using blood, either unsorted or a sorted T cell fraction (not recorded which). The source of these receptors is a male donor with ankylosing spondylitis or in good health (not recorded which).

This clonotype was seen ten or more times. The chain carries TRBV10-3 and TRBJ2-3; D may match TRBD1 or TRBD2 (5 bases each). CDR3 length equals 14 residues. Germline loops: CDR1 ENHRY, CDR2 SYGVKD. Trimming cost V 7 bases and J 4 bases, with 15 bases left between them. CDR3 sequence: CAITESGTPDTQYF. The CDR3 nucleotides are TGTGCCATCACAGAATCAGGGACCCCAGATACGCAGTATTTT.

This clonotype was seen more than once but under ten times. The chain is built from TRBV7-9 and TRBJ2-1; 12 positions agree with TRBD2. J was trimmed by 5 bases and V by 3 bases; bases with no gene match: 2. This CDR3 is built from 15 residues. Germline lookup yields CDR1 SEHNR and CDR2 FQNEAQ (reference sequence). In nucleotides, the CDR3 is TGTGCCAGCAGCTTGACTAGCGGGAGCCACAATGAGCAGTTCTTC. Translation: CASSLTSGSHNEQFF.

This clonotype was detected ten times or more. This rearrangement joins TRBV20-1 to TRBJ2-7; the match to TRBD1 covers 11 bases. V was clipped by 5 bases and J by 7 bases; unmatched bases: 7. The CDR3 is 13 amino acids. Looked up from germline, CDR1 is DFQATT and CDR2 is SNEGSKA (reference sequence). The CDR3 bases are TGCAGTGCTGGAGGACAGGGGGCAGGGGAGCAGTACTTC. Amino acids: CSAGGQGAGEQYF.

This CDR3 is CASSSGRDTNEQFF. The CDR3 DNA reads as TGCGCCAGCAGCTCCGGCCGGGACACCAATGAGCAGTTCTTC. The chain combines TRBV5-1 with TRBJ2-1, with TRBD1 as a possible D gene (6 bases). Germline V gives CDR1 SGHRS, CDR2 YFSETQ. Trimming took off 3 bases at V and 6 bases at J, with 13 bases between the two ends. The CDR3 spans 14 residues.

This clonotype was found many times. The J gene is TRBJ2-1, the V gene TRBV29-1; D possibly corresponds to TRBD2 (6 bases). The V end lost 7 bases, the J end lost 10 bases, and 20 bases lay between the germline ends. This CDR3 contains 13 residues. From germline, CDR1 is SQVTM and CDR2 ANQGSEA. The CDR3 nucleotides read TGCAGCGCCCGACTAGATCTTGGAAAGGAGCAGTTCTTC. Protein sequence: CSARLDLGKEQFF.

This clonotype was seen at least ten times. This sequence joins TRBV9 and TRBJ1-2; TRBD1 is a possible D gene (6 bases). Per germline, CDR1 SGDLS and CDR2 YYNGEE. The ends were cut back, 0 bases at V and 5 bases at J, with 14 bases in the middle. The CDR3 consists of 15 residues. CDR3 in DNA: TGTGCCAGCAGCGTAGGCGGGGGCGCGGGATATGGCTACACCTTC. This translates into CASSVGGGAGYGYTF.

This clonotype was recorded at least ten times. This rearrangement joins TRBV5-1 to TRBJ1-6; D might be TRBD1 (5 bases). Trimming shortened V by 4 bases and J by 8 bases, and 10 bases separated the two germline ends. CDR3 length: 13 residues. Per germline, CDR1 SGHRS and CDR2 YFSETQ. CDR3 DNA: TGCGCCAGCAGCCCTGGGGGACATTCACCCCTCCACTTT. Protein product: CASSPGGHSPLHF.

This clonotype has ten or more counts. This rearrangement joins TRBV15 to TRBJ2-1; TRBD2 aligns across 7 bases. CDR3 length: 16 amino acids. The germline V gene has CDR1 LNHNV and CDR2 YYDKDF (reference sequence). J gave up 9 bases and V 0 bases, and 11 bases lay outside the gene matches. CDR3 DNA sequence: TGTGCCACCAGCAGAGACCCAATGGGAGGGAGTGCTGAGCAGTTCTTC. It specifies CATSRDPMGGSAEQFF.

This clonotype was counted between two and nine times. This sequence joins TRBV30 and TRBJ1-2, with D possibly matching TRBD1 (5 bases). This CDR3 is 11 amino acids long. Trimming left V 0 bases short and J 9 bases short, with 8 bases between. Germline V gives CDR1 GTSNPN, CDR2 SVGIG (reference sequence). CDR3: CAWSVTASYTF. The DNA for the CDR3 is TGTGCCTGGAGTGTGACAGCAAGCTACACCTTC.

This clonotype has more than one count but fewer than ten. V usage is TRBV29-1 and J usage is TRBJ2-7; D tentatively reads TRBD1 or TRBD2 (6 bases each). V was trimmed by 7 bases and J by 2 bases, leaving 27 bases between them. Looked up from germline, CDR1 is SQVTM and CDR2 is ANQGSEA. The CDR3 spans 17 residues. CDR3 coding DNA: TGCAGCGCGAAACAGGGAAGGGCCGGGCGGGGCGCCTACGAGCAGTACTTC. Amino acids: CSAKQGRAGRGAYEQYF.

In its sample, this clonotype was seen once. This chain links TRBV5-4 with TRBJ1-1; D is uncertain. CDR3 length equals 15 residues. The V gene lost 0 bases and the J gene lost 0 bases, with 9 bases spanning the gap. Per germline, CDR1 SGHNT and CDR2 YYREEE (reference sequence). For the CDR3, the DNA is TGTGCCAGCAGCTTGGCGTACAACATGAACACTGAAGCTTTCTTT. Translation gives CASSLAYNMNTEAFF. Full variable domain (missing parts from reference TRBV5-4 and TRBJ1-1): ETGVTQSPTHLIKTRGQQVTLRCSSQSGHNTVSWYQQALGQGPQFIFQYYREEENGRGNFPPRFSGLQFPNYSSELNVNALELDDSALYLCASSLAYNMNTEAFFGQGTRLTVV.

The CDR3 DNA reads as TGTGCCAGCAGCTTGGCGGCAGCCGGTCAGCCCCAGCATTTT. It specifies CASSLAAAGQPQHF. The chain couples TRBV5-6 to TRBJ1-5; D unclear. From germline, CDR1 is SGHDT and CDR2 YYEEEE. The CDR3 is made up of 14 amino acids. V was cut by 0 bases and J by 6 bases, with 10 bases left in between.

This clonotype has ten or more counts. V usage is TRBV9 and J usage is TRBJ2-4, with unresolved D. Trimming removed 0 bases at V and 8 bases at J, with 18 bases between. The CDR3 runs 16 residues. Germline CDR1 and CDR2: SGDLS and YYNGEE. The CDR3 spells CASSVGDTVGFDIQYF. In DNA form, the CDR3 reads TGTGCCAGCAGCGTAGGTGACACCGTAGGATTTGACATTCAGTACTTC.

This clonotype was found a few times. This chain uses TRBV30 with TRBJ1-3; unclear D gene. Germline V gene sequence: CDR1 GTSNPN, CDR2 SVGIG (reference sequence). The V end lost 0 bases, the J end lost 0 bases, and 6 bases lay between the germline ends. This CDR3 comprises 14 residues. CDR3 protein: CAWSVGVSGNTIYF. The CDR3 DNA sequence: TGTGCCTGGAGTGTCGGAGTCTCTGGAAACACCATATATTTT.

Concerning this clonotype: A much larger clone is a single base away; this may be a read error. The chain employs TRBV29-1 and TRBJ2-7; possibly TRBD1 or TRBD2 for D (5 bases each). In germline, CDR1 is SQVTM, CDR2 ANQGSEA. CDR3 length: 12 amino acids. The CDR3 bases are TGCAGCGTTGAAACAGGCGGAGGCGAGCAGCACTTC. This sequence encodes CSVETGGGEQHF.

This sequence joins TRBV6-1 and TRBJ1-2, with D possibly being TRBD1 (6 bases). Trimming shortened V by 3 bases and J by 4 bases, and 12 bases separated the two germline ends. The CDR3 spans 14 residues. Per germline, CDR1 MNHNS and CDR2 SASEGT. The CDR3 DNA sequence: TGTGCCAGCAGTGATATAGGACAGAGCTATGGCTACACCTTC. Amino acids: CASSDIGQSYGYTF.

In this sample, this clonotype turned up many times. V usage is TRBV5-1 and J usage is TRBJ1-2; D uncertain. Germline CDR1 and CDR2: SGHRS and YFSETQ. V lost 0 bases to trimming and J lost 0 bases, with 12 bases between them. This CDR3 has 16 residues. This chain's CDR3 is CASSLASGRANYGYTF. In DNA, the CDR3 is TGCGCCAGCAGCTTGGCGTCCGGCAGAGCTAACTATGGCTACACCTTC.

This clonotype was recorded at least ten times. The rearrangement links TRBV9 to TRBJ2-1, with 10 positions matching TRBD2. The length of the CDR3 is 15 residues. The germline gives CDR1 SGDLS, CDR2 YYNGEE. J was trimmed by 4 bases and V by 3 bases; bases with no gene match: 4. The CDR3 here is CASSGPSGGYNEQFF. The CDR3 region has the DNA TGTGCCAGCAGCGGTCCTAGCGGGGGATACAATGAGCAGTTCTTC.